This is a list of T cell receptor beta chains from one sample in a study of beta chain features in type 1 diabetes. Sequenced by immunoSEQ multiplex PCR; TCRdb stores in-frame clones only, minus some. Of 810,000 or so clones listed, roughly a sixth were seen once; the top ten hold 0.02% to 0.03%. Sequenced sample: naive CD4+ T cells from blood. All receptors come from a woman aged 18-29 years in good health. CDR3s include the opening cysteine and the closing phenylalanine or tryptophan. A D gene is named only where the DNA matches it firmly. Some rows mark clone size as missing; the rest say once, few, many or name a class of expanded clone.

DNA: TGTGCCAGCAGTCCCAACCCGGGGCTAGCGGGAGAGTGGCCCTCCTACGAGCAGTACTTC
CDR3: CASSPNPGLAGEWPSYEQYF
D: TRBD2
V: TRBV28
size: few
J: TRBJ2-7

DNA: TGCGCCAGCAGCCCAGAAGGAGCGGGAGTAACCTACAATGAGCAGTTCTTC
CDR3: CASSPEGAGVTYNEQFF
D: TRBD2
V: TRBV4-1
size: -
J: TRBJ2-1

DNA: TGTGCCACCAGCAGGGGACTAGTTGGGGAGCAGTTCTTC
CDR3: CATSRGLVGEQFF
D: TRBD2
V: TRBV15
size: -
J: TRBJ2-1

DNA: TGTGCCAGCAGCTTAATGATGGGGGCCAATCAGCCCCAGCATTTT
CDR3: CASSLMMGANQPQHF
D: -
V: TRBV7-2
size: few
J: TRBJ1-5

DNA: TGTGCCAGCAGCTTCACTAGCGGGAGTTACTCCTACAATGAGCAGTTCTTC
CDR3: CASSFTSGSYSYNEQFF
D: TRBD2
V: TRBV5-4
size: -
J: TRBJ2-1

DNA: TGTGCCACCAGCAGAGCCTTAGACAGGAGCTCTGGAAACACCATATATTTT
CDR3: CATSRALDRSSGNTIYF
D: -
V: TRBV15
size: -
J: TRBJ1-3

DNA: TGTGCCATCAGAAACGACCGGGGAGAAAAACTGTTTTTT
CDR3: CAIRNDRGEKLFF
D: -
V: TRBV10-3
size: -
J: TRBJ1-4

DNA: TGTGCCAGCAGCCCCCGCGGTTTTTCCTCTGGAAACACCATATATTTT
CDR3: CASSPRGFSSGNTIYF
D: -
V: TRBV7-9
size: -
J: TRBJ1-3

DNA: TGTGCCAGCAGCGTAAGAGGGTCTGGGGCCAACGTCCTGACTTTC
CDR3: CASSVRGSGANVLTF
D: -
V: TRBV9
size: few
J: TRBJ2-6

DNA: TGTGCCAGCAGCAAAGTGAGGCAGGGGGTGAGAGAGACCCAGTACTTC
CDR3: CASSKVRQGVRETQYF
D: -
V: TRBV21-1
size: many
J: TRBJ2-5

DNA: TGTGCCACCAGCACAGTTTTCCGGGGGATTATTTCTGGGGCCAACGTCCTGACTTTC
CDR3: CATSTVFRGIISGANVLTF
D: -
V: TRBV15
size: -
J: TRBJ2-6

DNA: TGTGCCAGCAGCCCGTTAGCGGGAGTCTACCAAGAGACCCAGTACTTC
CDR3: CASSPLAGVYQETQYF
D: TRBD2
V: TRBV7-8
size: few
J: TRBJ2-5

DNA: TGTGCCAGCAGCGTAGGATGGACTAGCGGGGCGGATACGCAGTATTTT
CDR3: CASSVGWTSGADTQYF
D: TRBD2
V: TRBV9
size: few
J: TRBJ2-3

DNA: TGTGCCAGCAGCTATCTAGCGACCAACTCCTACAATGAGCAGTTCTTC
CDR3: CASSYLATNSYNEQFF
D: -
V: TRBV7-2
size: few
J: TRBJ2-1

DNA: TGTGCCAGCAGCTTGGAGGCTAGCAGGGAGCAGTACTTC
CDR3: CASSLEASREQYF
D: -
V: TRBV7-2
size: few
J: TRBJ2-7

DNA: TGCGCCAGCAGCCAAGGAAACTACGGGCCCTACAATGAGCAGTTCTTC
CDR3: CASSQGNYGPYNEQFF
D: -
V: TRBV4-3
size: few
J: TRBJ2-1

DNA: TGTGCCAGCAGCCATGGGACGGTAAAGAACTATGGCTACACCTTC
CDR3: CASSHGTVKNYGYTF
D: -
V: TRBV5-4
size: -
J: TRBJ1-2

DNA: TGTGCCAGCAGCCAACTTGGACTAGCGAGCACAGATACGCAGTATTTT
CDR3: CASSQLGLASTDTQYF
D: TRBD2
V: TRBV4-2
size: -
J: TRBJ2-3

DNA: TGTGCCAGCGGCGTCGGGTCCCAGTACTTC
CDR3: CASGVGSQYF
D: -
V: TRBV2
size: few
J: TRBJ2-5

DNA: TGTGCCAGCAGTTTTGAAGAGGGCAACGTCCTGACTTTC
CDR3: CASSFEEGNVLTF
D: -
V: TRBV27
size: few
J: TRBJ2-6

DNA: TGTGCCAGCAGCATCACCGGGACAGGGGGCCGCAATGAGCAGTTCTTC
CDR3: CASSITGTGGRNEQFF
D: TRBD1
V: TRBV5-4
size: few
J: TRBJ2-1

DNA: TGCGCCAGCAGCTTGGGGACAGCGAACACTGAAGCTTTCTTT
CDR3: CASSLGTANTEAFF
D: -
V: TRBV5-1
size: few
J: TRBJ1-1

DNA: TGTGCCAGTAGTATACGAGCGGCTAGCACAGATACGCAGTATTTT
CDR3: CASSIRAASTDTQYF
D: -
V: TRBV19
size: -
J: TRBJ2-3

DNA: TGTGCCAGCAGCTCCGACAGGGGAAGCTCCTACAATGAGCAGTTCTTC
CDR3: CASSSDRGSSYNEQFF
D: TRBD1
V: TRBV7-2
size: -
J: TRBJ2-1

DNA: TGTGCCAGCAGCGTAGGAGGGGACTACGAGCAGTACTTC
CDR3: CASSVGGDYEQYF
D: -
V: TRBV9
size: few
J: TRBJ2-7

DNA: TGTGCCAGCAGTTCCCGGACTAGCGGGAGCACAGATACGCAGTATTTT
CDR3: CASSSRTSGSTDTQYF
D: TRBD2
V: TRBV11-1
size: few
J: TRBJ2-3

DNA: TGTGCCAGTAGTACCCGTGGTATCAAAGACTACGAGCAGTACTTC
CDR3: CASSTRGIKDYEQYF
D: -
V: TRBV19
size: -
J: TRBJ2-7

DNA: TGCGCCAGCAGCACGACCTCAGGGGTCTACAATGAGCAGTTCTTC
CDR3: CASSTTSGVYNEQFF
D: -
V: TRBV5-1
size: -
J: TRBJ2-1